This T cell receptor (beta chain) was documented in a study of prognosis after radiotherapy for stage I lung cancer. Study overall: The patients comprised 13 men and about 6 women, spanning ages roughly 53 to 90 and having a median of 74.5 years. Study-wide results and limits: Some patients went on to develop distant metastases. Their Shannon entropy after stereotactic body radiation therapy was lower, and its change from baseline was also lower. A fall in unique TCR clone counts followed stereotactic body radiation therapy, with medians of roughly 10,000 versus 7,000.

This clonotype was counted a single time. No antigen is known for it. Two-round multiplex PCR amplified TCR beta CDR3 from genomic DNA. It was primers specific to each TRBV and TRBJ gene that first-round PCR used. TCRdb ran MiXCR on the multiplex PCR reads and lists one entry per CDR3 protein. Here the sample spans fewer than 65,000 distinct CDR3 sequences, around a third being singletons. The CDR3 length is 13 residues. The ends were cut back, 4 bases at V and 7 bases at J, with 11 bases in the middle. Germline V lookup: CDR1 SGDLS, CDR2 YYNGEE. Every patient was node-negative on CT and PET/CT and lacked prior chemotherapy, radiotherapy or other malignancies.

This TCR came from a donor over 45 with non-small cell lung cancer. The input for sequencing was PBMCs, taken before or after stereotactic body radiation therapy (not recorded which). V gene TRBV9 combines with J gene TRBJ2-2; D remains ambiguous. CDR3 DNA: TGTGCCAGCAGCTCCGTCGGTAACGGGGAGCTGTTTTTT. Translated, it gives CASSSVGNGELFF.